The clone carrying this T cell receptor (beta chain) was seen only once. Its antigen remains unknown. CDR3 length equals 18 residues. V was clipped by 4 bases and J by 0 bases; unmatched bases: 8. Germline V lookup: CDR1 WNHNN, CDR2 SYGVQD (reference sequence). The data originate from a study of identifying expanded T cells in peripheral blood. Whole-study results and caveats: Across healthy donors, higher total template counts meant significantly greater roughly 2-week count variance.

Profiled with immunoSEQ multiplex PCR; TCRdb holds only in-frame clones, not every one. The sample comprises nearly 60,000 clones, around 90% of which are singletons, and roughly 3.5% rests with the top ten. No infections or other immune events were documented during collection. The TCR sequence derives from a person aged 18-69 years in good health. This sequence joins TRBV10-1 and TRBJ2-1; 11 nucleotides align to TRBD2. Sequenced sample: blood. The CDR3 protein is CASSGGLAGGHSYNEQFF. The CDR3 DNA is TGCGCCAGCAGTGGAGGCCTAGCGGGGGGACACTCCTACAATGAGCAGTTCTTC.